The 24 T cell receptor beta chains below all came from one sample that was sequenced in a study of blood T cell repertoires in COVID-19. Assay: immunoSEQ multiplex PCR; the TCRdb copy retains only in-frame clones and omits some. This repertoire shows about 100,000 clones, more than 90% found once; its top ten account for roughly 4.3%. The sample comprised peripheral blood. The receptors stem from a man aged 18 to 30 with acute or convalescent COVID-19.

To note about this clone: Other DNA sequences in this sample translate to the same CDR3. The gene calls are TRBV6-1 and TRBJ2-3; D may be TRBD1 (5 bases). The CDR3 is made up of 13 amino acids. Per the germline V gene, CDR1 is MNHNS and CDR2 is SASEGT. V was cut by 3 bases and J by 3 bases, with 7 bases left in between. CDR3 region: CASSEQGTDTQYF. CDR3 in DNA: TGTGCCAGCAGTGAGCAGGGAACAGATACGCAGTATTTT.

The gene calls are TRBV19 and TRBJ2-7, with TRBD1 matching 8 bases. There are 13 residues in the CDR3. The V segment lost 10 bases and the J segment 5 bases; nucleotides outside the gene matches: 10. CDR1 is LNHDA, CDR2 SQIVND, per germline (reference sequence). CDR3 sequence (DNA): TGTGCCACAACCCAAGGACAGGGCCACGAGCAGTACTTC. It translates to CATTQGQGHEQYF.

This chain links TRBV27 with TRBJ2-7, with 7 bases fitting TRBD2. The CDR3 has 15 amino acids. Germline lookup yields CDR1 MNHEY and CDR2 SMNVEV (reference sequence). The J segment lost 7 bases and the V segment lost 6 bases, leaving 15 bases of the junction unmatched. The chain's CDR3 is CASRIPSGIVSEQYF. CDR3 bases: TGTGCCAGCAGGATCCCAAGCGGGATTGTTAGTGAGCAGTACTTC.

This CDR3 is CASSAQTGARGVNTEAFF. The CDR3 DNA is TGTGCCAGCAGCGCTCAGACAGGGGCTAGGGGAGTGAACACTGAAGCTTTCTTT. V usage is TRBV9 and J usage is TRBJ1-1; 8 bases agree with TRBD1. From germline, CDR1 is SGDLS and CDR2 YYNGEE. The CDR3 contains 18 residues. J lost 0 bases, V lost 3 bases, and 13 bases had no gene match.

The chain carries TRBV5-6 and TRBJ1-4, with TRBD1 identical over 7 bases. V trimming: 2 bases; J trimming: 3 bases; junction bases outside the gene matches: 7. The CDR3 sequence is 16 residues long. CDR1 is SGHDT and CDR2 is YYEEEE in the germline V gene. The CDR3 protein is CASSFISGTANEKLFF. In DNA form, the CDR3 reads TGTGCCAGCAGCTTTATTTCCGGGACAGCTAATGAAAAACTGTTTTTT.

The genes are TRBV24-1 and TRBJ1-3; 7 nucleotides agree with TRBD1. Germline values: CDR1 KGHDR, CDR2 SFDVKD. This CDR3 is built from 16 residues. V lost 9 bases to trimming and J lost 0 bases; unmatched junction nucleotides: 10. The CDR3 DNA reads as TGTGCCACCCCCCGGGGACAGTCAAGCTCTGGAAACACCATATATTTT. Translating it yields CATPRGQSSSGNTIYF.

The chain combines TRBV29-1 with TRBJ1-1; 7 bases map to TRBD1. CDR1 is SQVTM, CDR2 ANQGSEA, per germline. This CDR3 spans 14 amino acids. V lost 7 bases to trimming and J lost 0 bases; unmatched junction nucleotides: 8. The CDR3 sequence is CSARGTALNTEAFF. CDR3 bases: TGCAGCGCCCGCGGGACAGCCTTGAACACTGAAGCTTTCTTT.

This clone showed up just once. This chain connects TRBV6-5 to TRBJ2-7; maybe TRBD1 (6 bases). The CDR3 extends over 13 amino acids. CDR1 is MNHEY and CDR2 is SVGAGI in the germline V gene. V lost 7 bases and J 2 bases, leaving 12 bases between the germline ends. The CDR3 coding sequence is TGTGCCAGCAACATGGACAGACCCTACGAGCAGTACTTC. Protein product: CASNMDRPYEQYF.

The chain has TRBV27 and TRBJ2-6, with 7 bases aligning to TRBD1. The CDR3 contains 17 residues. The ends lost 3 bases at V and 0 bases at J; junction bases unmatched: 5. CDR1 and CDR2 (germline): MNHEY, SMNVEV (reference sequence). As DNA, the CDR3 is TGTGCCAGCAGTTTCTACTGGGACAGCTCTGGGGCCAACGTCCTGACTTTC. The encoded protein is CASSFYWDSSGANVLTF.

The V and J genes are TRBV21-1 and TRBJ1-3; TRBD1 is the table's D call and was not checked against the DNA. TRBV21-1 is assigned pseudogene status. The CDR3 sequence is 14 residues long. The CDR3 loop reads CASSKRGRGNTIYF. The CDR3 DNA reads as TGTGCCAGCAGCAAGAGGGGGCGAGGAAACACCATATATTTT.

The rearrangement links TRBV3-1 (or the pseudogene TRBV3-2) to TRBJ1-1; D call uncertain. CDR3 size: 14 residues. From germline, CDR1 is LGHDT and CDR2 YNNKEL (reference sequence). Trimming took 7 bases from V and 1 from J, leaving 13 bases between them. CDR3 amino acids: CASNHPGSNTEAFF. The CDR3 DNA is TGTGCCAGCAACCACCCGGGATCGAACACTGAAGCTTTCTTT.

This chain links TRBV6-5 with TRBJ1-3; 8 positions match TRBD1. Germline trimming cut 5 bases from V and 5 bases from J; bases unmatched to any gene: 5. The CDR3 runs to 14 residues. The germline V gene has CDR1 MNHEY and CDR2 SVGAGI. CDR3 amino acids: CASSLGTGRNTIYF. The CDR3 bases are TGTGCCAGCAGTCTGGGGACAGGAAGAAACACCATATATTTT.

A note on this clone: This CDR3 fails to terminate in the conserved phenylalanine or tryptophan, so it likely reflects a read error. No DNA is shown, since the ends of the CDR3 on it are uncertain; the CDR3 is the one TCRdb lists. The chain is built from TRBV4-1 and TRBJ2-7; the D segment call TRBD2 is taken from the table without a DNA check. Germline CDR1 MGHRA, CDR2 YSYEKL. The CDR3 is 11 amino acids in total, end residues counted. CDR3 sequence reads: CASSQPASLLP.

The V call is TRBV25-1, the J call TRBJ1-1, with 8 nucleotides matching TRBD1. J lost 5 bases, V lost 2 bases, and 10 bases had no gene match. The CDR3 sequence is 16 residues long. Germline CDR1 is MGHDK and CDR2 is SYGVNS. The CDR3 region is CASSEGDRIRETEAFF. The CDR3 nucleotides are TGTGCCAGCAGTGAAGGGGACAGGATACGGGAAACTGAAGCTTTCTTT.

V gene TRBV10-3 combines with J gene TRBJ1-1, with unresolved D. Per the germline V gene, CDR1 is ENHRY and CDR2 is SYGVKD. V lost 0 bases and J lost 7, with 9 bases in between. The CDR3 contains 13 residues. CDR3 region: CAISESGSSEAFF. CDR3 coding DNA: TGTGCCATCAGTGAGTCGGGGAGCAGTGAAGCTTTCTTT.

The chain employs TRBV27 and TRBJ1-5; D might be TRBD1 (5 bases). This CDR3 is built from 15 residues. Trimming shortened V by 2 bases and J by 4 bases, and 12 bases separated the two germline ends. Germline values: CDR1 MNHEY, CDR2 SMNVEV (reference sequence). The CDR3 sequence is CASSLGGTTNQPQHF. In DNA form, the CDR3 reads TGTGCCAGCAGTTTAGGGGGGACCACTAATCAGCCCCAGCATTTT.

Only one count was recorded for this clone. V usage is TRBV3-1 (or the pseudogene TRBV3-2) and J usage is TRBJ2-3, with D possibly being TRBD2 (5 bases). The ends were cut back, 0 bases at V and 2 bases at J, with 9 bases in the middle. The CDR3 length is 15 residues. CDR1 is LGHDT and CDR2 is YNNKEL in the germline V gene (reference sequence). The CDR3 DNA reads as TGTGCCAGCAGCCAAGAGACTACCTACACAGATACGCAGTATTTT. Protein: CASSQETTYTDTQYF.

The rearrangement joins TRBV19 to TRBJ2-7; 7 nucleotides match TRBD1. Germline CDR1 and CDR2: LNHDA and SQIVND (reference sequence). The CDR3 sequence is 15 residues long. Unmatched junction bases numbered 6, after V lost 2 bases and J lost 2 bases. The CDR3 spells CASSIRRDSTYEQYF. The CDR3 region has the DNA TGTGCCAGTAGTATACGCCGGGACAGCACCTACGAGCAGTACTTC.

The rearrangement joins TRBV14 to TRBJ1-3; 8 bases are a match to TRBD1. Per the germline V gene, CDR1 is SGHDN and CDR2 is FVKESK. The V and J ends lost 3 bases and 1 base, in that order; junction bases with no gene match: 2. The CDR3 is 15 amino acids. The CDR3 nucleotides are TGTGCCAGCAGCCAGGACAGGGTATCTGGAAACACCATATATTTT. The encoded protein is CASSQDRVSGNTIYF.

The rearrangement uses TRBV7-9 and TRBJ2-1; TRBD2 matches at 10 bases. The V gene's germline CDR1 is SEHNR and CDR2 FQNEAQ (reference sequence). This CDR3 is built from 13 residues. J was trimmed by 8 bases and V by 4 bases; bases with no gene match: 2. The CDR3 loop is CASSSGTSDEQFF. CDR3 sequence (DNA): TGTGCCAGCAGCTCCGGGACTAGCGATGAGCAGTTCTTC.

The chain has TRBV9 and TRBJ2-3, with 8 bases matching TRBD2. Unmatched junction bases numbered 5, after V lost 2 bases and J lost 0 bases. Germline lookup yields CDR1 SGDLS and CDR2 YYNGEE. There are 16 residues in the CDR3. As DNA, the CDR3 is TGTGCCAGCAGCGTTAAAACTAGCGGAAGCACAGATACGCAGTATTTT. Encoded protein: CASSVKTSGSTDTQYF.

CDR3 nucleotides: TGCGCCAGCAGTCAAGGGGGGGCGCCGAATGAGCAGTTCTTC. Its protein product is CASSQGGAPNEQFF. This sequence joins TRBV23-1 and TRBJ2-1; possible D gene TRBD2, 7 bases. TRBV23-1 is marked as an open reading frame, function uncertain. V was shortened by 2 bases and J by 7 bases, with 12 bases between the two germline ends. This CDR3 is built from 14 residues.

The rearrangement uses TRBV10-1 and TRBJ2-7; no firm D call. The germline CDR1 and CDR2 sequences are WNHNN and SYGVQD (reference sequence). The CDR3 is 12 residues long. V lost 3 bases, J lost 4 bases, and 7 bases lay in between. In DNA, the CDR3 is TGCGCCAGCAGTGACGACTCTTACGAGCAGTACTTC. Translation: CASSDDSYEQYF.

The chain combines TRBV6-4 with TRBJ1-1, with TRBD1 as a possible D gene (5 bases). V lost 9 bases, J lost 2 bases, and 19 bases lay in between. CDR1 is MRHNA and CDR2 is SNTAGT in the germline V gene. The length of the CDR3 is 15 residues. The CDR3 spells CARGGNRTLNTEAFF. As DNA, the CDR3 is TGTGCCAGGGGTGGAAACAGGACGTTAAACACTGAAGCTTTCTTT.